The 29 T cell receptor beta chains presented below share a single source sample, sequenced in a study of T cell responses to AZD1222 COVID-19 vaccine. Sequencing was performed with immunoSEQ multiplex PCR; in TCRdb, only in-frame clones are kept and a portion is missing. The sample yields roughly 100,000 clones, about 90% seen once. Material: peripheral blood, obtained on day 0 of AZD1222 vaccination. The receptor source for this set is an adult in good health.

J is TRBJ1-2 and V is TRBV18; 8 positions agree with TRBD1. This CDR3 has 14 residues. The J segment lost 8 bases and the V segment lost 0 bases, leaving 5 bases of the junction unmatched. The germline CDR1 and CDR2 sequences are KGHSH and LQKENI. The CDR3 is CASSPPAGGRGYTF. CDR3 DNA sequence: TGTGCCAGCTCACCACCCGCAGGGGGCCGGGGCTACACCTTC. The full variable domain, rest sourced from reference TRBV18 and TRBJ1-2, is NAGVMQNPRHLVRRRGQEARLRCSPMKGHSHVYWYRQLPEEGLKFMVYLQKENIIDESGMPKERFSAEFPKEGPSILRIQQVVRGDSAAYFCASSPPAGGRGYTFGSGTRLTVV.

V is TRBV29-1 and J is TRBJ1-1, with 7 bases lining up with TRBD1. Per the germline V gene, CDR1 is SQVTM and CDR2 is ANQGSEA. The CDR3 is 14 amino acids. V gave up 5 bases and J gave up 7 bases; unmatched junction bases: 13. The CDR3 is CSVHGGQVTFEAFF. The CDR3 region has the DNA TGCAGCGTTCACGGTGGACAGGTCACCTTTGAAGCTTTCTTT.

The rearrangement joins TRBV5-6 to TRBJ2-5; either TRBD1 or TRBD2 may fit D (5 bases each). Germline-derived CDR1 and CDR2 are SGHDT and YYEEEE. Trimming took off 5 bases at V and 1 base at J, with 12 bases between the two ends. CDR3 size: 14 residues. In nucleotides, the CDR3 is TGTGCCAGCAGTGAGAGGGGATTCCAAGAGACCCAGTACTTC. Its protein product is CASSERGFQETQYF.

V gene TRBV7-8 combines with J gene TRBJ1-2, with a possible D match to TRBD1 (5 bases). The V gene lost 0 bases and the J gene lost 6 bases, with 8 bases spanning the gap. From germline, CDR1 is SGHVS and CDR2 FQNEAQ. This CDR3 region has 13 residues. In DNA, the CDR3 is TGTGCCAGCAGCTTAGCAGGGGCGGATGGCTACACCTTC. Protein sequence: CASSLAGADGYTF. Variable domain in full (rest from reference TRBV7-8 and TRBJ1-2): GAGVSQSPRYKVAKRGQDVALRCDPISGHVSLFWYQQALGQGPEFLTYFQNEAQLDKSGLPSDRFFAERPEGSVSTLKIQRTQQEDSAVYLCASSLAGADGYTFGSGTRLTVV.

The J gene is TRBJ1-1, the V gene TRBV21-1. TRBV21-1 is shown as a pseudogene. CDR3 length: 15 amino acids. CDR3 protein: CASSDPDGVSSEAFF. Here the CDR3 DNA reads TGTGCCAGCAGCGACCCCGACGGCGTGTCCTCTGAAGCTTTCTTT.

The rearrangement links TRBV7-3 to TRBJ1-6, with 7 bases fitting TRBD1. V was pared by 9 bases and J by 6 bases, with 8 bases of the junction left unmatched. Germline CDR1 SGHTA, CDR2 FQGTGA. This CDR3 comprises 14 residues. CDR3 nucleotides: TGTGCCAGGTGTGGGGACAGAGTTAATTCACCCCTCCACTTT. Translation gives CARCGDRVNSPLHF.

V usage is TRBV5-4 and J usage is TRBJ2-2; possibly TRBD2 for D (6 bases). The CDR3 length is 18 residues. The V gene's germline CDR1 is SGHNT and CDR2 YYREEE (reference sequence). The V end lost 1 base, the J end lost 8 bases, and 24 bases lay between the germline ends. The DNA of the CDR3 is TGTGCCAGCAGCTTGCCCCCGACCGGGGGTCCCGATAAGGGGGAGCTGTTTTTT. Translating gives CASSLPPTGGPDKGELFF. Drawing the rest from reference TRBV5-4 and TRBJ2-2, the complete variable domain is ETGVTQSPTHLIKTRGQQVTLRCSSQSGHNTVSWYQQALGQGPQFIFQYYREEENGRGNFPPRFSGLQFPNYSSELNVNALELDDSALYLCASSLPPTGGPDKGELFFGEGSRLTVL.

The rearrangement joins TRBV19 to TRBJ1-4; maybe TRBD1 (6 bases). Trimming left V 7 bases short and J 7 bases short, with 16 bases between. The CDR3 is made up of 14 amino acids. Germline V lookup: CDR1 LNHDA, CDR2 SQIVND (reference sequence). CDR3 protein: CASTKQGMREKLFF. CDR3 DNA sequence: TGTGCCAGTACCAAACAGGGTATGCGTGAAAAACTGTTTTTT.

V is TRBV4-1 and J is TRBJ2-5; no reliable D call. CDR1 and CDR2 from the germline V gene are MGHRA and YSYEKL. The CDR3 consists of 13 residues. V lost 0 bases to trimming and J lost 5 bases, with 7 bases between them. DNA of the CDR3: TGCGCCAGCAGCCAAGAAGCTTTCGAGACCCAGTACTTC. Translation: CASSQEAFETQYF.

This clone was seen once. This chain uses TRBV5-1 with TRBJ2-1; the D is unclear. The length of the CDR3 is 14 residues. The V gene's germline CDR1 is SGHRS and CDR2 YFSETQ. Trimming pared 0 bases from V and 5 bases from J, leaving 9 bases between. The CDR3 reads CASSLASSNNEQFF. In DNA, the CDR3 is TGCGCCAGCAGCTTGGCCTCTAGTAACAATGAGCAGTTCTTC. Complete variable domain (other parts from reference TRBV5-1 and TRBJ2-1): KAGVTQTPRYLIKTRGQQVTLSCSPISGHRSVSWYQQTPGQGLQFLFEYFSETQRNKGNFPGRFSGRQFSNSRSEMNVSTLELGDSALYLCASSLASSNNEQFFGPGTRLTVL.

V gene TRBV9 combines with J gene TRBJ1-3; 8 nucleotides line up with TRBD1. There are 14 residues in the CDR3. V lost 4 bases to trimming and J lost 4 bases; unmatched junction nucleotides: 4. Germline CDR1 SGDLS, CDR2 YYNGEE. In DNA, the CDR3 is TGTGCCAGCAGCACAGGGGGGGGCGGAAACACCATATATTTT. It codes for CASSTGGGGNTIYF.

CDR3 in DNA: TGTGCCAGCAGTACGGACAGGGGTGCTGGAAACACCATATATTTT. Protein: CASSTDRGAGNTIYF. V and J are TRBV2 and TRBJ1-3, with TRBD1 matching 9 bases. The germline CDR1 and CDR2 sequences are SNHLY and FYNNEI. J gave up 2 bases and V 5 bases, and 4 bases lay outside the gene matches. The CDR3 is made up of 15 amino acids.

The V call is TRBV9, the J call TRBJ1-2, with 7 bases identical to TRBD1. Germline CDR1 and CDR2: SGDLS and YYNGEE. Unmatched junction bases numbered 14, after V lost 4 bases and J lost 5 bases. The CDR3 is 16 amino acids. The CDR3 sequence is CASSSGGRDSFYGYTF. The CDR3 DNA follows: TGTGCCAGCAGCAGTGGGGGCCGGGACAGCTTTTATGGCTACACCTTC. The full variable domain, completed using reference TRBV9 and TRBJ1-2, is DSGVTQTPKHLITATGQRVTLRCSPRSGDLSVYWYQQSLDQGLQFLIQYYNGEERAKGNILERFSAQQFPDLHSELNLSSLELGDSALYFCASSSGGRDSFYGYTFGSGTRLTVV.

The rearrangement joins TRBV4-2 to TRBJ1-4, with D possibly being TRBD1 (6 bases). CDR1 and CDR2 from the germline V gene are LGHNA and YNFKEQ. The V and J ends lost 1 base and 8 bases respectively, with 14 bases between them. The CDR3 runs to 15 residues. CDR3 nucleotide sequence: TGTGCCAGCAGCCAAGTTGGGGGGGCAAGGGAAAAACTGTTTTTT. Protein sequence: CASSQVGGAREKLFF.

The chain recombines TRBV7-3 with TRBJ1-1, with 7 bases that match TRBD1. Germline CDR1 is SGHTA and CDR2 is FQGTGA. The CDR3 length is 15 residues. V shed 5 bases and J 7 bases; nucleotides not matched to a gene: 13. The CDR3: CASSPSTGPHVEAFF. CDR3 bases: TGTGCCAGCAGCCCTTCGACAGGGCCTCATGTTGAAGCTTTCTTT.

The chain has TRBV28 and TRBJ1-2; D is unclear. There are 14 residues in the CDR3. Germline V CDR1 and CDR2: MDHEN, SYDVKM. V gave up 3 bases and J gave up 4 bases, with 12 bases separating them. CDR3 bases: TGTGCCAGCAGTTTTCCGTCAGCTCCCTATGGCTACACCTTC. Translating it yields CASSFPSAPYGYTF.

The chain links TRBV6-4 to TRBJ1-2; the D is unclear. Trimming pared 0 bases from V and 4 bases from J, leaving 9 bases between. The CDR3 sequence is 14 residues long. The germline CDR1 and CDR2 sequences are MRHNA and SNTAGT. CDR3: CASSDSHTSYGYTF. CDR3 DNA: TGTGCCAGCAGTGACTCGCACACTTCCTATGGCTACACCTTC.

The V call is TRBV19, the J call TRBJ1-2; D gene ambiguous. The germline V gene encodes CDR1 LNHDA and CDR2 SQIVND (reference sequence). Trimming took off 2 bases at V and 0 bases at J, with 7 bases between the two ends. The CDR3 covers 14 residues. In DNA, the CDR3 is TGTGCCAGTAGTATACGGACGGCTAACTATGGCTACACCTTC. Protein sequence: CASSIRTANYGYTF. Variable domain in full (rest from reference TRBV19 and TRBJ1-2): DGGITQSPKYLFRKEGQNVTLSCEQNLNHDAMYWYRQDPGQGLRLIYYSQIVNDFQKGDIAEGYSVSREKKESFPLTVTSAQKNPTAFYLCASSIRTANYGYTFGSGTRLTVV.

J is TRBJ1-2 and V is TRBV18; 7 nucleotides match TRBD1. The CDR3 is 15 amino acids. Germline-derived CDR1 and CDR2 are KGHSH and LQKENI. Trimming took 0 bases from V and 7 from J; bases not matched to a gene: 8. CDR3 sequence (DNA): TGTGCCAGCTCACCACCGGGACAGCGAGTTGGTGGCTACACCTTC. Translating it yields CASSPPGQRVGGYTF.

The J gene is TRBJ1-1, the V gene TRBV4-1; D remains unclear. Trimming took 1 base from V and 5 from J, leaving 17 bases between them. CDR1 MGHRA and CDR2 YSYEKL come from the germline V gene. The CDR3 covers 16 residues. The CDR3 bases are TGCGCCAGCAGCCAAGGTGAGGTTTCGGAAAAAACTGAAGCTTTCTTT. Translation gives CASSQGEVSEKTEAFF.

The chain combines TRBV6-5 with TRBJ2-7; 8 positions match TRBD1. V trimming: 8 bases; J trimming: 1 base; junction bases outside the gene matches: 4. Per germline, CDR1 MNHEY and CDR2 SVGAGI. The CDR3 extends over 13 amino acids. The CDR3 protein is CASQRQGSYEQYF. For the CDR3, the DNA is TGTGCCAGCCAGCGACAGGGGTCCTACGAGCAGTACTTC.

The chain uses TRBV7-2 and TRBJ2-7, with 8 positions matching TRBD1. Losses at the gene ends were 1 base for V and 0 bases for J; bases not matched to a gene: 5. The CDR3 has 16 residues. Germline-derived CDR1 and CDR2 are SGHTA and FQGNSA. The CDR3 nucleotides are TGTGCCAGCAGCTTAGGGACACAGGGGGTCTCCTACGAGCAGTACTTC. Translating it yields CASSLGTQGVSYEQYF.

The J gene is TRBJ1-5, the V gene TRBV6-6; D perhaps matches TRBD1 (5 bases). There are 16 residues in the CDR3. V shed 6 bases and J shed 5 bases, with 20 bases lying between them. Per germline, CDR1 MNHNY and CDR2 SVGAGI (reference sequence). CDR3 DNA: TGTGCCAGCAGCTTGACGTCGGGGGTGCGGTATCAGCCCCAGCATTTT. Translating it yields CASSLTSGVRYQPQHF.

This chain joins TRBV3-1 (or the pseudogene TRBV3-2) and TRBJ1-2, with TRBD1 as a possible D gene (5 bases). CDR3 length equals 13 residues. The V and J ends lost 0 bases and 5 bases respectively, with 7 bases between them. Germline V gene sequence: CDR1 LGHDT, CDR2 YNNKEL (reference sequence). The CDR3 coding sequence is TGTGCCAGCAGCCAAGAGGGGGTATATGGCTACACCTTC. It is translated as CASSQEGVYGYTF.

This chain uses TRBV12-3 or TRBV12-4 with TRBJ2-1, with TRBD2 matching 7 bases. The CDR3 runs to 12 residues. The J segment lost 13 bases and the V segment lost 2 bases, leaving 5 bases of the junction unmatched. The CDR3 region has the DNA TGTGCCAGCAGTTTACGCGGGACTACTCAGTTCTTC. Its protein product is CASSLRGTTQFF.

V usage is TRBV7-8 and J usage is TRBJ2-1; D remains ambiguous. CDR3 size: 15 residues. Germline CDR1 SGHVS, CDR2 FQNEAQ. The V end was cut by 0 bases, the J end by 7 bases, with 13 bases between. The CDR3 DNA reads TGTGCCAGCAGCTTAGCTAGACTCAGTCGGAATGAGCAGTTCTTC. Protein sequence: CASSLARLSRNEQFF. The whole variable domain, remainder taken from reference TRBV7-8 and TRBJ2-1, is GAGVSQSPRYKVAKRGQDVALRCDPISGHVSLFWYQQALGQGPEFLTYFQNEAQLDKSGLPSDRFFAERPEGSVSTLKIQRTQQEDSAVYLCASSLARLSRNEQFFGPGTRLTVL.

This chain connects TRBV15 to TRBJ2-6, with 8 bases lining up with TRBD1. Trimming took 4 bases from V and 4 from J; bases not matched to a gene: 3. The germline gives CDR1 LNHNV, CDR2 YYDKDF (reference sequence). The CDR3 loop spans 15 amino acids. The CDR3 bases are TGTGCCACCAGCACGAACAGGGGGGGGGCCAACGTCCTGACTTTC. Translation gives CATSTNRGGANVLTF. The full variable domain, completed using reference TRBV15 and TRBJ2-6, is DAMVIQNPRYQVTQFGKPVTLSCSQTLNHNVMYWYQQKSSQAPKLLFHYYDKDFNNEADTPDNFQSRRPNTSFCFLDIRSPGLGDTAMYLCATSTNRGGANVLTFGAGSRLTVL.

The gene calls are TRBV11-2 and TRBJ2-5, with D unresolved. The CDR3 runs to 13 residues. Trimming took off 1 base at V and 3 bases at J, with 6 bases between the two ends. CDR1 and CDR2 (germline): SGHAT, FQNNGV. The CDR3 bases are TGTGCCAGCAGCTTAGGGGAAAAAGAGACCCAGTACTTC. It encodes CASSLGEKETQYF.

V and J are TRBV5-1 and TRBJ2-5; D is undetermined. Germline CDR1 and CDR2: SGHRS and YFSETQ. The CDR3 totals 16 residues. V lost 0 bases, J lost 4 bases, and 16 bases lay in between. This CDR3 reads CASSLDLRVAGETQYF. The CDR3 nucleotides read TGCGCCAGCAGCTTGGATTTGCGCGTAGCAGGAGAGACCCAGTACTTC.